The 7 T cell receptor beta chains reported below all come from one sample, sequenced in a study of CD8+CD57+ T cells in acquired aplastic anemia. Genomic DNA templated the TCR beta VDJ and CDR3 profiling. TCRdb re-called the reads through MiXCR, storing one row per CDR3 protein. The profile shows about 40,000 distinct CDR3 sequences, 60% to 70% of them singletons. An expansion of CD8+CD57+ cells by flow cytometry had been shown in patients chosen for sequencing. The specimen was sorted CD4+, CD8+, or CD8+CD57+ T cells (not recorded which) from PBMCs. The receptors stem from a human donor with aplastic anemia.

This clonotype was observed a few times. The chain recombines TRBV5-1 with TRBJ2-7; either TRBD1 or TRBD2 may supply D (5 bases each). Trimming took off 4 bases at V and 2 bases at J, with 16 bases between the two ends. This CDR3 spans 15 amino acids. Per the germline V gene, CDR1 is SGHRS and CDR2 is YFSETQ. CDR3 residues: CASSRGPARPYEQYF. Here the CDR3 DNA reads TGCGCCAGCAGCCGGGGACCAGCAAGACCCTACGAGCAGTACTTC.

This clonotype was observed a single time. A much larger clone sits a single nucleotide away, making a read error possible. V usage is TRBV12-3 or TRBV12-4 and J usage is TRBJ2-3; D uncertain. The CDR3 consists of 15 residues. V was cut by 3 bases and J by 0 bases, with 10 bases left in between. The CDR3 region has the DNA TGTGCCAGCAGTTTCACAGAAGATAGCACAGATACGCAGTATTTT. Its protein product is CASSFTEDSTDTQYF.

This clonotype has ten or more counts. The chain uses TRBV2 and TRBJ1-5; weak D call: TRBD1 (6 bases). V was clipped by 7 bases and J by 0 bases, with 25 bases between them. Germline loops: CDR1 SNHLY, CDR2 FYNNEI. The CDR3 runs 19 residues. The CDR3: CASTDRTGTTTHSNQPQHF. The CDR3 DNA reads TGTGCCAGCACCGATCGAACAGGGACTACCACCCATAGCAATCAGCCCCAGCATTTT.

This clonotype appeared many times. The chain links TRBV6-4 to TRBJ2-3; the D gene is possibly TRBD2 (7 bases). Per germline, CDR1 MRHNA and CDR2 SNTAGT. Trimming removed 0 bases at V and 1 base at J, with 8 bases between. The CDR3 runs to 15 residues. In DNA form, the CDR3 reads TGTGCCAGCAGTGACTCAGGGGGGGGCACAGATACGCAGTATTTT. Its translation: CASSDSGGGTDTQYF.

This clonotype came up a few times. This sequence joins TRBV7-9 and TRBJ1-2; D gene ambiguous. V lost 1 base to trimming and J lost 5 bases, with 5 bases between them. The germline CDR1 and CDR2 sequences are SEHNR and FQNEAQ (reference sequence). This CDR3 has 12 residues. For the CDR3, the DNA is TGTGCCAGCAGCTTAGTCGGATATGGCTACACCTTC. Translating it yields CASSLVGYGYTF.

The rearrangement joins TRBV11-1 to TRBJ1-3, with D maybe TRBD1 (6 bases). CDR1 is SGHAT and CDR2 is FQDESV in the germline V gene (reference sequence). V lost 7 bases, J lost 4 bases, and 20 bases lay in between. The CDR3 is 16 amino acids. This chain's CDR3 is CASTPLWGTRGNTIYF. CDR3 sequence (DNA): TGTGCCAGCACCCCCTTATGGGGGACAAGAGGAAACACCATATATTTT.

At least ten counts were recorded for this clonotype. CDR3 sequence reads: CATSDPGQGIGQPQHF. The CDR3 nucleotides read TGTGCCACCAGTGACCCGGGACAGGGGATCGGGCAGCCCCAGCATTTT. The chain is built from TRBV24-1 and TRBJ1-5; 10 bases match TRBD1. Losses at the gene ends were 4 bases for V and 7 bases for J; bases not matched to a gene: 9. The V gene's germline CDR1 is KGHDR and CDR2 SFDVKD. The CDR3 runs 16 residues.